This TCR beta chain was identified in a study of shared clonotypes between healthy human individuals. Positive CCR7 selection of CD45RO-negative cells yielded the naive CD8 cells, and terminally differentiated effector memory CD45RA+ cells were excluded. Every contributor of samples was a Caucasian grown-up residing in Nashville, Tennessee. TCRdb's copy holds only in-frame clones and misses some; the assay was immunoSEQ multiplex PCR. Of around 2,000,000 clones listed, 85% to 95% are singletons. Study-level results: Researchers sampled only blood; tissue repertoires likely differ. Donor clonotype sharing was expected to depend on sequencing depth. Rarefaction exposed incomplete sorted-subset sequencing despite large depth.

With regard to this clone: Antigen: not known.

V lost 8 bases and J lost 5, with 18 bases in between. Germline CDR1 MDHEN, CDR2 SYDVKM. CDR3 length: 14 residues. This TCR came from a man aged 18 to 29 in good health. Some clones in this sample may be carry-over from other donors' samples. The source material was naive CD8+ T cells from PBMCs. V and J are TRBV28 and TRBJ2-5; a weak D match, TRBD1 (5 bases). The chain's CDR3 is CASRAARAGETQYF. CDR3 coding DNA: TGTGCCAGCCGGGCGGCTAGGGCAGGGGAGACCCAGTACTTC.